Presented here are 29 T cell receptor beta chains from one specimen sequenced in a study of blood T cell repertoires in COVID-19. Libraries were prepared by immunoSEQ multiplex PCR; TCRdb keeps only in-frame clonotypes and omits some of them. The sample records tens of thousands of clones, 70% to 90% being singletons. The specimen sequenced was peripheral blood. Receptors originate from a woman in her 50s with COVID-19, enrolled during active disease.

The V and J genes are TRBV7-3 and TRBJ2-1; D may be TRBD1 (5 bases). The CDR3 totals 14 residues. CDR1 SGHTA and CDR2 FQGTGA come from the germline V gene. The V gene lost 5 bases and the J gene lost 10 bases, with 18 bases spanning the gap. This CDR3 is CASSPEGAGPEQFF. The CDR3 DNA sequence: TGTGCCAGCAGCCCCGAAGGGGCAGGGCCCGAGCAGTTCTTC.

The chain couples TRBV19 to TRBJ1-6; no reliable D call. Looked up from germline, CDR1 is LNHDA and CDR2 is SQIVND (reference sequence). The CDR3 is made up of 14 amino acids. V was pared by 1 base and J by 14 bases, with 15 bases between. DNA for the CDR3: TGTGCCAGTAGTATAGCACACGGGAAGGAGGCCCTCCACTTT. Encoded protein: CASSIAHGKEALHF.

V is TRBV30 and J is TRBJ2-1; 11 bases are shared with TRBD2. Trimming took 3 bases from V and 8 from J; bases not matched to a gene: 12. In germline, CDR1 is GTSNPN, CDR2 SVGIG (reference sequence). The CDR3 length is 16 residues. This CDR3 is CAWSAPTSGRFHEQFF. The CDR3 nucleotides are TGTGCCTGGAGCGCCCCTACTAGCGGGAGATTTCATGAGCAGTTCTTC.

The V call is TRBV5-1, the J call TRBJ1-1; 8 bases are a match to TRBD1. The CDR3 covers 13 residues. V trimming: 3 bases; J trimming: 6 bases; junction bases outside the gene matches: 4. Germline assignment: CDR1 SGHRS and CDR2 YFSETQ. CDR3: CASSWSGGPEAFF. As DNA, the CDR3 is TGCGCCAGCAGCTGGTCAGGGGGCCCTGAAGCTTTCTTT.

The table lists this clone with a count of one. V usage is TRBV3-1 (or the pseudogene TRBV3-2) and J usage is TRBJ1-2, with D possibly being TRBD1 (5 bases). The ends were cut back, 3 bases at V and 6 bases at J, with 14 bases in the middle. The CDR3 is made up of 14 amino acids. The germline CDR1 and CDR2 sequences are LGHDT and YNNKEL (reference sequence). CDR3 sequence reads: CASSHGAHKDGYTF. Written as DNA, the CDR3 is TGTGCCAGCAGCCATGGGGCGCATAAGGATGGCTACACCTTC.

The chain couples TRBV27 to TRBJ1-6; 7 bases match TRBD1. Trimming removed 3 bases from V and 6 bases from J; junction bases left unmatched: 2. Germline CDR1 and CDR2: MNHEY and SMNVEV (reference sequence). The CDR3 has 14 amino acids. CDR3 amino acids: CASSLGQSNSPLHF. CDR3 bases: TGTGCCAGCAGTTTGGGACAGTCTAATTCACCCCTCCACTTT.

V gene TRBV19 combines with J gene TRBJ1-2, with 7 bases identical to TRBD1. Germline loops: CDR1 LNHDA, CDR2 SQIVND (reference sequence). The junction had 10 bases not matched to a gene; V was cut back by 5 bases and J by 4 bases. The CDR3 contains 15 residues. DNA of the CDR3: TGTGCCAGTAGTTCTCCCCCCGGGACAGCCTATGGCTACACCTTC. It is translated as CASSSPPGTAYGYTF. The entire variable domain, with the rest obtained from reference TRBV19 and TRBJ1-2, is as follows: DGGITQSPKYLFRKEGQNVTLSCEQNLNHDAMYWYRQDPGQGLRLIYYSQIVNDFQKGDIAEGYSVSREKKESFPLTVTSAQKNPTAFYLCASSSPPGTAYGYTFGSGTRLTVV.

The rearrangement links TRBV6-6 to TRBJ1-4; 8 bases align to TRBD1. The CDR3 extends over 14 amino acids. The V segment lost 7 bases and the J segment 5 bases; nucleotides outside the gene matches: 6. The germline V gene encodes CDR1 MNHNY and CDR2 SVGAGI (reference sequence). For the CDR3, the DNA is TGTGCCAGCAATATGGGACAGGAAAATGAAAAACTGTTTTTT. This translates into CASNMGQENEKLFF.

This chain connects TRBV12-3 or TRBV12-4 to TRBJ1-2; no clear D gene. V was clipped by 6 bases and J by 4 bases, with 12 bases between them. The length of the CDR3 is 13 residues. The CDR3 coding sequence is TGTGCCAGCAGGGCGGCCGGTATCTATGGCTACACCTTC. The encoded protein is CASRAAGIYGYTF.

The gene calls are TRBV28 and TRBJ1-2; D gene uncertain. V was shortened by 6 bases and J by 8 bases, with 19 bases between the two germline ends. Germline V gene sequence: CDR1 MDHEN, CDR2 SYDVKM. CDR3 size: 14 residues. The CDR3 region has the DNA TGTGCCAGCAGCTTACAACCCGGGGTAGGAGGCTACACCTTC. It encodes CASSLQPGVGGYTF.

This clone was detected once. The chain employs TRBV7-2 and TRBJ2-2, with TRBD2 matching over 9 bases. The CDR3 covers 15 residues. V was pared by 2 bases and J by 4 bases, with 2 bases of the junction left unmatched. Germline V lookup: CDR1 SGHTA, CDR2 FQGNSA. CDR3: CASSLSGRTTGELFF. The CDR3 nucleotides are TGTGCCAGCAGCTTAAGCGGGAGGACCACCGGGGAGCTGTTTTTT.

The rearrangement links TRBV5-1 to TRBJ2-1, with TRBD2 identical over 9 bases. The CDR3 spans 15 residues. V trimming: 4 bases; J trimming: 4 bases; junction bases outside the gene matches: 6. Germline CDR1 is SGHRS and CDR2 is YFSETQ. The CDR3 spells CASSIRLAVYNEQFF. The CDR3 DNA reads as TGCGCCAGCAGCATAAGACTAGCGGTTTACAATGAGCAGTTCTTC.

This clone has only one observation. V and J are TRBV6-5 and TRBJ1-2; weak D call: TRBD1 (5 bases). Germline V CDR1 and CDR2: MNHEY, SVGAGI. This CDR3 spans 14 amino acids. V was clipped by 5 bases and J by 4 bases, with 14 bases between them. Written as DNA, the CDR3 is TGTGCCAGCAGTCGTACGGGGGGTGGCTATGGCTACACCTTC. Amino acids: CASSRTGGGYGYTF.

The chain uses TRBV18 and TRBJ2-7; the D gene is possibly TRBD1 (6 bases). V was cut by 4 bases and J by 2 bases, with 12 bases left in between. The CDR3 contains 14 residues. Germline loops: CDR1 KGHSH, CDR2 LQKENI. The DNA of the CDR3 is TGTGCCAGCTCACAGGTAGGACAGCCCTACGAGCAGTACTTC. It codes for CASSQVGQPYEQYF. Looking up the rest from reference TRBV18 and TRBJ2-7 gives the full variable domain: NAGVMQNPRHLVRRRGQEARLRCSPMKGHSHVYWYRQLPEEGLKFMVYLQKENIIDESGMPKERFSAEFPKEGPSILRIQQVVRGDSAAYFCASSQVGQPYEQYFGPGTRLTVT.

The genes are TRBV28 and TRBJ1-5, with D possibly TRBD1 on 5 matching bases. V lost 6 bases and J lost 0, with 12 bases in between. Looked up from germline, CDR1 is MDHEN and CDR2 is SYDVKM. The CDR3 consists of 15 residues. The CDR3 DNA is TGTGCCAGCAGGCTTAGGGGTGCTAGCAATCAGCCCCAGCATTTT. It encodes CASRLRGASNQPQHF.

The chain uses TRBV30 and TRBJ1-4, with no clear D. The CDR3 loop spans 14 amino acids. Per germline, CDR1 GTSNPN and CDR2 SVGIG (reference sequence). For the CDR3, the DNA is TGTGCGTTCGCCCAGACAAGCAATAATGAAAAACTGTTTTTT. Residues: CAFAQTSNNEKLFF.

The chain joins TRBV4-2 to TRBJ1-4; 8 nucleotides agree with TRBD1. With V trimmed by 8 bases and J by 8 bases, 10 bases remained unmatched. The CDR3 totals 14 residues. Germline CDR1 reads LGHNA; CDR2 reads YNFKEQ. DNA of the CDR3: TGTGCCAGCGGGAGGACAGGGAGGGAGGAAAAACTGTTTTTT. The encoded protein is CASGRTGREEKLFF.

The chain recombines TRBV3-1 (or the pseudogene TRBV3-2) with TRBJ1-2; D call uncertain. The germline V gene encodes CDR1 LGHDT and CDR2 YNNKEL (reference sequence). This CDR3 comprises 13 residues. The V end was cut by 4 bases, the J end by 8 bases, with 14 bases between. CDR3 protein: CASSPQGGSGYTF. DNA for the CDR3: TGTGCCAGCAGCCCCCAAGGAGGGTCGGGCTACACCTTC.

V and J are TRBV19 and TRBJ2-4; the D is unclear. The V gene lost 7 bases and the J gene lost 4 bases, with 8 bases spanning the gap. Looked up from germline, CDR1 is LNHDA and CDR2 is SQIVND (reference sequence). The CDR3 has 12 residues. The CDR3 region is CASTSGKNIQYF. The DNA for the CDR3 is TGTGCCAGTACCTCAGGAAAAAACATTCAGTACTTC.

The chain recombines TRBV29-1 with TRBJ2-7; a possible D gene is TRBD2 (6 bases). Trimming pared 7 bases from V and 3 bases from J, leaving 16 bases between. Germline values: CDR1 SQVTM, CDR2 ANQGSEA. The CDR3 totals 13 residues. CDR3 DNA sequence: TGCAGCGCCTTAGAGCGGGCCGGCTACGAGCAGTACTTC. This encodes CSALERAGYEQYF.

The chain is built from TRBV7-6 and TRBJ2-5, with TRBD1 as a possible D gene (5 bases). V lost 5 bases to trimming and J lost 2 bases, with 12 bases between them. CDR1 and CDR2 from the germline V gene are SGHVS and FNYEAQ. The CDR3 contains 14 residues. The CDR3 nucleotides read TGTGCCAGCAGCAGGTGGGGCATACAAGAGACCCAGTACTTC. Translated, it gives CASSRWGIQETQYF.

The CDR3 spells CASSFGGKGTQYF. The DNA of the CDR3 is TGTGCCAGCAGTTTCGGGGGAAAGGGGACCCAGTACTTC. The chain links TRBV12-3 or TRBV12-4 to TRBJ2-5; a possible D gene is TRBD2 (6 bases). CDR3 length: 13 amino acids. Trimming removed 3 bases at V and 7 bases at J, with 12 bases between.

The V gene is TRBV4-1, the J gene TRBJ2-2; possibly TRBD1 for D (5 bases). V was pared by 1 base and J by 3 bases, with 12 bases between. Germline values: CDR1 MGHRA, CDR2 YSYEKL. The length of the CDR3 is 16 residues. The CDR3 DNA follows: TGCGCCAGCAGCCAAGGAAGCAGGGTGGACACCGGGGAGCTGTTTTTT. Translating gives CASSQGSRVDTGELFF.

The chain recombines TRBV19 with TRBJ2-1; D uncertain. In germline, CDR1 is LNHDA, CDR2 SQIVND (reference sequence). This CDR3 is built from 12 residues. V was clipped by 3 bases and J by 6 bases, with 6 bases between them. The CDR3 region is CASSMVANEQFF. CDR3 DNA sequence: TGTGCCAGTAGTATGGTAGCCAATGAGCAGTTCTTC.

The chain couples TRBV10-3 to TRBJ2-1, with 9 bases lining up with TRBD1. The CDR3 runs to 17 residues. The germline V gene encodes CDR1 ENHRY and CDR2 SYGVKD. V lost 9 bases and J lost 4; bases outside the gene matches: 16. The CDR3 bases are TGTGCCATTGGGACAGGGTTAGGGGACGGCGGTTACAATGAGCAGTTCTTC. Translated: CAIGTGLGDGGYNEQFF.

This clone came up once. V and J are TRBV7-9 and TRBJ2-1; the D gene is possibly TRBD2 (7 bases). The CDR3 loop spans 16 amino acids. In germline, CDR1 is SEHNR, CDR2 FQNEAQ (reference sequence). V gave up 1 base and J gave up 7 bases, with 17 bases separating them. CDR3 protein: CASSLGAGALWNEQFF. The CDR3 nucleotides read TGTGCCAGCAGCTTAGGCGCGGGGGCCTTGTGGAATGAGCAGTTCTTC. Full variable domain (rest looked up from reference TRBV7-9 and TRBJ2-1): DTGVSQNPRHKITKRGQNVTFRCDPISEHNRLYWYRQTLGQGPEFLTYFQNEAQLEKSRLLSDRFSAERPKGSFSTLEIQRTEQGDSAMYLCASSLGAGALWNEQFFGPGTRLTVL.

The V and J genes are TRBV28 and TRBJ2-7, with TRBD1 matching 7 bases. V shed 6 bases and J 3 bases; nucleotides not matched to a gene: 11. This CDR3 is built from 15 residues. The V gene's germline CDR1 is MDHEN and CDR2 SYDVKM. CDR3 amino acids: CASRYRGPGSYEQYF. DNA of the CDR3: TGTGCCAGCAGGTACAGGGGCCCGGGGAGCTACGAGCAGTACTTC.

This clone has a handful of counts. The chain recombines TRBV5-4 with TRBJ2-7; TRBD2 aligns across 9 bases. The CDR3 is 15 amino acids. V dropped 4 bases and J dropped 2; count of bases not matched to a gene: 7. Germline V gives CDR1 SGHNT, CDR2 YYREEE (reference sequence). The CDR3 sequence: CASSTGTSTPYEQYF. CDR3 DNA sequence: TGTGCCAGCAGCACCGGGACTAGCACCCCCTACGAGCAGTACTTC.

This rearrangement joins TRBV28 to TRBJ1-2, with 7 bases identical to TRBD1. Germline loops: CDR1 MDHEN, CDR2 SYDVKM. The CDR3 is 14 residues long. J was trimmed by 4 bases and V by 7 bases; bases with no gene match: 9. CDR3 amino acids: CASTAGGSIYGYTF. In nucleotides, the CDR3 is TGTGCCAGCACGGCAGGGGGGTCGATCTATGGCTACACCTTC.